The clone carrying this TCR beta chain was detected many times. The antigen is undetermined. One end of the junction fails to match germline, which may point to a read error. The data derive from a study of metastatic and nonmetastatic thyroid tumors. About the study: Blood and tumor or nodule tissue repertoires from malignant and benign thyroid patients were compared.

No treatment had been given to any patient before thyroid surgery. From germline, CDR1 is SSHAT and CDR2 FNYEAQ (reference sequence). The CDR3 runs 14 residues. Overall study results and limits: Patients with malignant thyroid tumors reportedly had significantly higher TCR beta diversity than those with benign nodules, in blood and tumor.

In the original processing: Clinicopathological groups differed in CDR3, with these differences serving to build a distant-metastasis classifier for papillary thyroid cancer. Using MiXCR, TCRdb reanalyzed the PCR reads. The V and J calls reflect TCRdb's pipeline rather than the authors' work. The sample comprises 30,000 to 35,000 clones, 25% to 30% of which are singletons, and 7.8% rests with the top ten. The sample comprised blood. This clonotype originated in a female donor with papillary thyroid cancer or a benign thyroid nodule (not recorded which). Some clones in this sample may be carry-over from other donors' samples. V is TRBV7-7 and J is TRBJ2-2, with a tentative D call TRBD2 (5 bases). CDR3 nucleotides: TGTGCTAGCAGCTTAAGCGGTTACCCCGGGGAGCTGTTTTTT. As protein: CASSLSGYPGELFF.